A single sample is the source of the 8 T cell receptor beta chains below, sequenced in a study of CD8 T cells in Susac syndrome. Random-hexamer reverse transcription was applied to roughly 0.5 to 1 ug RNA. Via MiXCR, TCRdb re-called the immunoSEQ multiplex PCR reads, giving one row per CDR3 protein. The table records some 160,000 distinct CDR3 sequences, 92% of them present only once. The specimen sequenced was CD4+ T cells from PBMCs. Source of these receptors: a human donor in good health.

The chain joins TRBV6-2 or TRBV6-3 to TRBJ2-5, with D possibly being TRBD2 (5 bases). Per the germline V gene, CDR1 is MNHEY and CDR2 is SVGEGT. V lost 5 bases to trimming and J lost 2 bases, with 15 bases between them. The CDR3 has 15 amino acids. The CDR3 bases are TGTGCCAGCAGTCGCGGACTGGTGATTCAAGAGACCCAGTACTTC. Amino acid sequence: CASSRGLVIQETQYF.

The chain is built from TRBV19 and TRBJ1-6; the D is unclear. The CDR3 covers 16 residues. CDR1 and CDR2 (germline): LNHDA, SQIVND (reference sequence). V gave up 5 bases and J gave up 7 bases, with 18 bases separating them. CDR3 in amino acids: CASSLVSTIWNSPLHF. Here the CDR3 DNA reads TGTGCCAGTAGTTTAGTCTCGACGATTTGGAATTCACCCCTCCACTTT.

The J gene is TRBJ2-2, the V gene TRBV10-3; maybe TRBD2 (6 bases). The germline V gene has CDR1 ENHRY and CDR2 SYGVKD. V shed 2 bases and J shed 1 base, with 11 bases lying between them. This CDR3 is built from 16 residues. As DNA, the CDR3 is TGTGCCATCAGTGAGAATGTGGGGGGGAACACCGGGGAGCTGTTTTTT. Translation: CAISENVGGNTGELFF.

The chain recombines TRBV20-1 with TRBJ2-5, with TRBD2 as a possible D gene (5 bases). CDR1 DFQATT and CDR2 SNEGSKA come from the germline V gene (reference sequence). The V end was cut by 0 bases, the J end by 5 bases, with 16 bases between. CDR3 size: 15 residues. CDR3 region: CSARDSRRRGETQYF. CDR3 DNA sequence: TGCAGTGCTAGAGATAGCCGCCGGCGAGGGGAGACCCAGTACTTC.

The rearrangement links TRBV30 to TRBJ1-2, with a possible D match to TRBD1 (6 bases). Trimming left V 8 bases short and J 4 bases short, with 20 bases between. Germline CDR1 reads GTSNPN; CDR2 reads SVGIG (reference sequence). This CDR3 contains 14 residues. Here the CDR3 reads CASTNGGVSYGYTF. CDR3 DNA: TGTGCCAGCACTAACGGGGGCGTAAGCTATGGCTACACCTTC.

The chain combines TRBV4-3 with TRBJ1-5; no reliable D call. Germline assignment: CDR1 LGHNA and CDR2 YSLEER. This CDR3 spans 15 amino acids. V was shortened by 0 bases and J by 7 bases, with 13 bases between the two germline ends. This chain's CDR3 is CASSQETSGRQPQHF. The CDR3 nucleotides read TGCGCCAGCAGCCAAGAGACATCCGGCAGGCAGCCCCAGCATTTT.

V is TRBV5-1 and J is TRBJ2-7, with TRBD2 as a possible D gene (5 bases). CDR1 and CDR2 from the germline V gene are SGHRS and YFSETQ. The CDR3 extends over 16 amino acids. CDR3 coding DNA: TGCGACAGACACAGTGCTGCCCGGCCCCTTAGCGACGAGCAGTACTTC. Encoded protein: CDRHSAARPLSDEQYF. Using reference TRBV5-1 and TRBJ2-7 for the parts outside the CDR3, the full variable domain is KAGVTQTPRYLIKTRGQQVTLSCSPISGHRSVSWYQQTPGQGLQFLFEYFSETQRNKGNFPGRFSGRQFSNSRSEMNVSTLELGDSALYLCDRHSAARPLSDEQYFGPGTRLTVT.

The chain recombines TRBV28 with TRBJ2-2, with TRBD1 matching 8 bases. Trimming cost V 6 bases and J 3 bases; bases outside gene matches: 6. The CDR3 has 15 amino acids. Looked up from germline, CDR1 is MDHEN and CDR2 is SYDVKM. Here the CDR3 DNA reads TGTGCCAGCAGCACCGGACAGGGAGACACCGGGGAGCTGTTTTTT. This gives the protein CASSTGQGDTGELFF. Variable domain in full (rest from reference TRBV28 and TRBJ2-2): DVKVTQSSRYLVKRTGEKVFLECVQDMDHENMFWYRQDPGLGLRLIYFSYDVKMKEKGDIPEGYSVSREKKERFSLILESASTNQTSMYLCASSTGQGDTGELFFGEGSRLTVL.